The text below deals with one T cell receptor beta chain. Its antigen remains unidentified. No base-level quality is on record; no much larger clone is a single base apart. The library was built by means of 5' RACE. TCRdb names Illumina HiSeq 2500 as the instrument used. A second roughly 6 to 11 cycle PCR used a sample-barcoded 5' primer and a J-beta primer mix. A template-switch 5' adaptor carrying 12 random nucleotides introduced a unique molecular identifier onto each TCR beta cDNA molecule. Each sample yielded at least 3 million CDR3-containing paired-end reads. The Mint cDNA synthesis kit, primed by a TRBC-specific oligonucleotide, was used to synthesize first-strand cDNA from all RNA. After uracil-DNA glycosylase treatment, a first 18-cycle PCR used universal primers M1SS and BC2_uni_R on all cDNA. Regarding the original processing steps: For normalization, 1 million high-quality reads were randomly selected from each sample, with every read carrying a distinct molecular identifier. Instead of being binned into consensus sequences, reads with shared molecular identifiers were discarded. MiTCR, set to a Q25 quality threshold and the strictest error-elimination algorithm, was used for CDR3 identification, clonotype clustering and error correction. A nonparametric unseen species model with Euler transformation was used to estimate lower-bound total TCR beta diversity. TCRdb applied fastp at Q25 and MiXCR to the public reads, then kept only in-frame beta chains. Here each entry gathers all rows of one CDR3 protein and keeps the most common genes and DNA. TCRdb, not the original authors, processed these V and J calls. The sample table contains about 1,500,000 distinct CDR3 sequences; only one count was recorded for 35% to 45% of them. The ten largest clones add up to roughly 7.7% of the sample.

Including the terminal cysteine and phenylalanine, the CDR3 comprises 15 residues. Just the 45-base CDR3 DNA is kept, in frame starting at base 1. Between the V and J ends, shortened by 4 bases and 2 bases respectively, the junction contains 15 bases. CDR1 and CDR2, per the germline V gene, are MDHEN and SYDVKM. This sample is drawn from a study of blood T cells in healthy people across ages (dated by TCRdb to between 2015 and 2017). About the investigation overall: In model experiments, template switching captured about one uniquely barcoded TCR beta cDNA molecule for every two T cells. The study measured age-related changes in TCR beta repertoire diversity using deep sequencing normalized with unique cDNA molecular identifiers. Four age groups were formed from the donors: young (average approximately 16 years), middle-aged (approximately 39), aged (under 70) and long-lived (more than 75). To avoid experimental bias, donors of different ages were randomly spread across the sequencing lanes. Two additional independent replicas of 1 million unique cDNA reads from the same blood draw were analyzed for two donors (one aged 18 to 30 and one aged 80 or older). General study outcomes and caveats: Because the CMV infection status of the donors was unknown, age-related changes in expanded clonotypes may potentially have been confounded. Compared with the aged group, more naive CD4+ T cells, fewer expanded clones and increased TCR diversity were shown by the long-lived group, suggesting age selection. As age increased, observed TCR beta diversity per million T cells dropped in a roughly linear way, and a significant reduction was already evident by age about 36. A strong correlation was found between observed TCR beta diversity and the percentage of naive T cells measured by flow cytometry. Estimates of total diversity based on one million sequenced T cells were regarded as lower bounds and as underestimates. Bulk unsorted PBMC profiling prevented conclusive comparison of naive and antigen-experienced compartments.

The approximately 41 donors, aged about 6 to 100 years, were systemically healthy Caucasian individuals from Russia. Each donor gave about 9.7 milliliters of peripheral blood, drawn into EDTA-treated Vacutainer tubes. Ficoll-Paque density-gradient centrifugation was used to isolate PBMCs, with at least 6.5 million per sample. Total RNA was extracted from PBMCs with Trizol reagent, with at least 6 micrograms obtained per sample. Naive CD45RAhigh/CD27high T cell percentages were measured by flow cytometry on a PBMC aliquot from every donor. Sequenced material: blood. This chain joins TRBV28 to TRBJ2-7, and perhaps TRBD2 as D gene, on 6 matching bases. The TCR originated in a woman aged 18 to 35 in good health. The CDR3 protein is CASSSSGLVAYEQYF. At the DNA level, the sequence is TGTGCCAGCAGTTCCTCGGGACTGGTTGCCTACGAGCAGTACTTC.